The 7 T cell receptor beta chains presented below share a single source sample, sequenced in a study of Graves' ophthalmopathy and Graves' hyperthyroidism. Amplification of the TCR beta CDR3 regions used RNA transcripts (as template). HTBI primers were employed in first-round RT-PCR, then a second-round multiplex PCR followed. One entry per CDR3 protein, called by TCRdb with MiXCR from the multiplex PCR reads. Among 200,000 to 250,000 distinct CDR3 sequences listed, 20% to 25% were seen once. The material sequenced was peripheral blood. The receptor source for this set is a woman between 45 and 60 years old with Graves' ophthalmopathy.

This clonotype was counted many times. The rearrangement links TRBV7-2 to TRBJ1-2; 9 bases line up with TRBD1. Unmatched junction bases numbered 7, after V lost 6 bases and J lost 8 bases. Germline V gene sequence: CDR1 SGHTA, CDR2 FQGNSA. This CDR3 region has 13 residues. CDR3 sequence: CASSFRTGEGYTF. The CDR3 nucleotides are TGTGCCAGCAGTTTCAGGACAGGGGAAGGCTACACCTTC.

This clonotype was recorded at least ten times. An end of the junction does not agree with germline; a read error may underlie this. This chain links TRBV20-1 with TRBJ1-1; weak D call: TRBD1 (6 bases). Germline lookup yields CDR1 DFQATT and CDR2 SNEGSKA (reference sequence). CDR3 length: 13 residues. The CDR3 here is CSAPTPTGPLYLF. As DNA, the CDR3 is TGCAGTGCCCCTACCCCCACAGGGCCCTTATACCTCTTT.

The V gene is TRBV5-1, the J gene TRBJ2-5, with D perhaps TRBD1 or TRBD2 (6 bases each). The CDR3 is 16 residues long. The germline gives CDR1 SGHRS, CDR2 YFSETQ. The ends were cut back, 4 bases at V and 5 bases at J, with 21 bases in the middle. The CDR3 nucleotides read TGCGCCAGCAGCCCCCGCGGAGGGGGACTCTTTGAGACCCAGTACTTC. Translation: CASSPRGGGLFETQYF. Drawing the rest from reference TRBV5-1 and TRBJ2-5, the complete variable domain is KAGVTQTPRYLIKTRGQQVTLSCSPISGHRSVSWYQQTPGQGLQFLFEYFSETQRNKGNFPGRFSGRQFSNSRSEMNVSTLELGDSALYLCASSPRGGGLFETQYFGPGTRLLVL.

The rearrangement joins TRBV28 to TRBJ2-5; D perhaps matches TRBD2 (5 bases). The ends were cut back, 5 bases at V and 4 bases at J, with 17 bases in the middle. Germline CDR1 MDHEN, CDR2 SYDVKM. CDR3 length equals 15 residues. Here the CDR3 reads CASSRASKGGETQYF. The CDR3 coding sequence is TGTGCCAGCAGTCGGGCTTCTAAAGGAGGAGAGACCCAGTACTTC. Full variable domain (remainder filled in from reference TRBV28 and TRBJ2-5): DVKVTQSSRYLVKRTGEKVFLECVQDMDHENMFWYRQDPGLGLRLIYFSYDVKMKEKGDIPEGYSVSREKKERFSLILESASTNQTSMYLCASSRASKGGETQYFGPGTRLLVL.

This clonotype was observed at least ten times. The chain joins TRBV9 to TRBJ1-1; no clear D gene. Germline V gene sequence: CDR1 SGDLS, CDR2 YYNGEE. This CDR3 spans 16 amino acids. With 0 bases removed from V and 0 bases from J, the gap between germline ends came to 12 bases. The CDR3 loop is CASSVGQTPLNTEAFF. CDR3 DNA: TGTGCCAGCAGCGTAGGTCAGACACCTTTGAACACTGAAGCTTTCTTT.

This clonotype has at least ten counts. The chain carries TRBV10-3 and TRBJ2-7; D is perhaps TRBD2 (6 bases). The V and J ends lost 5 bases and 7 bases respectively, with 15 bases between them. The germline V gene has CDR1 ENHRY and CDR2 SYGVKD. This CDR3 has 13 residues. The CDR3 sequence: CAISPGPREEQYF. The CDR3, as DNA: TGTGCCATCAGTCCTGGACCGCGGGAAGAGCAGTACTTC.

This sequence joins TRBV7-9 and TRBJ2-4, with 10 bases that match TRBD2. V dropped 5 bases and J dropped 4; count of bases not matched to a gene: 8. Germline V CDR1 and CDR2: SEHNR, FQNEAQ (reference sequence). This CDR3 contains 16 residues. The CDR3, as DNA: TGTGCCAGCAGCCCGACACTAGCGGGACATAAAAACATTCAGTACTTC. This sequence encodes CASSPTLAGHKNIQYF.